A selection of T cell receptor beta chains follows, all from one sample in a study of type 1 and type 2 diabetes patients. MiXCR was run by TCRdb on the multiplex PCR reads, yielding one entry per CDR3 protein. The data show more than 250,000 distinct CDR3 sequences, around 47% seen once. The specimen sequenced was peripheral blood mononuclear cells (PBMCs). Every receptor here comes from a young man with type 2 diabetes. CDR3s include the opening cysteine and the closing phenylalanine or tryptophan. The D gene is left open where the match is weak. Clone size is stated in some rows and not others, as once, few, many or a class when expanded.

D	J	size	V	length	CDR3	DNA
NA	TRBJ2-7	few	TRBV7-6	13	CASSFETPGEQYF	TGTGCCAGCAGCTTTGAGACACCTGGGGAGCAGTACTTC
NA	TRBJ1-2	NA	TRBV9	14	CASSDVGSNYGYTF	TGTGCCAGCAGCGATGTAGGGTCTAACTATGGCTACACCTTC
NA	TRBJ2-5	few	TRBV20-1	11	CSGDLWATQYF	TGCAGTGGTGACCTTTGGGCGACCCAGTACTTC
NA	TRBJ2-3	NA	TRBV9	12	CASSAVGGTQYF	TGTGCCAGCAGCGCCGTCGGCGGCACGCAGTATTTT
NA	TRBJ1-5	few	TRBV2	14	CASRVTGSNQPQHF	TGTGCCAGCAGGGTTACAGGGAGCAATCAGCCCCAGCATTTT
TRBD1	TRBJ2-5	few	TRBV12-5	15	CASGLQGQYKETQYF	TGTGCTAGTGGCCTACAGGGGCAATACAAAGAGACCCAGTACTTC
NA	TRBJ2-7	NA	TRBV11-2	17	CASSRFFRGASVHEQYF	TGTGCCAGCAGCCGGTTCTTCAGGGGTGCCTCCGTCCACGAGCAGTACTTC
NA	TRBJ1-1	few	TRBV19	15	CASSINASPWTEAFF	TGTGCCAGTAGTATTAATGCTTCCCCGTGGACTGAAGCTTTCTTT
TRBD2	TRBJ2-7	NA	TRBV19	15	CASSTGTSGRREQYF	TGTGCCAGTAGTACCGGGACTAGCGGGAGACGCGAGCAGTACTTC
NA	TRBJ1-4	NA	TRBV15	17	CAASSETVGRVSEKLFF	TGTGCCGCCAGCAGTGAAACGGTAGGCAGGGTAAGCGAAAAACTGTTTTTT
NA	TRBJ1-1	NA	TRBV12-3/TRBV12-4	12	CASRPLGTEAFF	TGTGCCAGCAGGCCCTTGGGCACTGAAGCTTTCTTT
TRBD2	TRBJ2-7	NA	TRBV7-3	15	CASSSTRGLAHEQYF	TGTGCCAGCAGCTCAACCCGGGGACTAGCGCACGAGCAGTACTTC
NA	TRBJ2-2	NA	TRBV19	13	CASSMAHPGELFF	TGTGCCAGTAGTATGGCCCATCCCGGGGAGCTGTTTTTT
NA	TRBJ2-7	few	TRBV5-5	13	CASSLDRAEEQYF	TGTGCCAGCAGCTTGGACAGGGCGGAGGAGCAGTACTTC
TRBD2	TRBJ2-5	NA	TRBV4-1	15	CASSKGREGRETQYF	TGCGCCAGCAGCAAAGGGCGGGAGGGGCGAGAGACCCAGTACTTC
TRBD2	TRBJ2-1	NA	TRBV30	17	CAWIGLAGRSSYNEQFF	TGTGCCTGGATAGGGCTAGCGGGGAGGAGCTCCTACAATGAGCAGTTCTTC
TRBD2	TRBJ2-5	NA	TRBV5-1	15	CASSSTSGRQETQYF	TGCGCCAGCAGCTCGACTAGCGGGCGGCAAGAGACCCAGTACTTC
TRBD1	TRBJ1-2	few	TRBV6-1	13	CASSSRTGLGYTF	TGTGCCAGCAGTTCCCGGACAGGTCTTGGCTACACCTTC
NA	TRBJ2-3	NA	TRBV7-2	13	CASSRSGADTQYF	TGTGCCAGCAGCCGGTCGGGGGCAGATACGCAGTATTTT
NA	TRBJ2-5	few	TRBV19	16	CASSIGYRTFQETQYF	TGTGCCAGTAGTATAGGCTACAGGACCTTCCAAGAGACCCAGTACTTC
NA	TRBJ1-2	NA	TRBV20-1	12	CSPRQIPDGYTF	TGCAGTCCCAGACAGATTCCGGATGGCTACACCTTC
NA	TRBJ2-3	few	TRBV7-3	14	CASSRGGSTDTQYF	TGTGCCAGCAGCCGTGGTGGCAGCACAGATACGCAGTATTTT
NA	TRBJ1-6	NA	TRBV6-6	17	CASSYPTTGQTNSPLHF	TGTGCCAGCAGTTACCCTACCACGGGACAAACCAATTCACCCCTCCACTTT
NA	TRBJ2-2	NA	TRBV7-2	16	CASSPLTGPDTGELFF	TGTGCCAGCAGCCCCCTGACAGGACCGGACACCGGGGAGCTGTTTTTT
TRBD1	TRBJ1-6	many	TRBV2	16	CASSVGTGTLNSPLHF	TGTGCCAGCAGTGTCGGGACAGGGACGCTTAATTCACCCCTCCACTTT
NA	TRBJ2-1	NA	TRBV5-1	15	CASSPHGSGYNEQFF	TGCGCCAGCAGCCCTCACGGATCGGGTTACAATGAGCAGTTCTTC
TRBD1	TRBJ1-2	NA	TRBV7-3	14	CASQRDRPNYGYTF	TGTGCTAGCCAAAGGGACAGACCTAACTATGGCTACACCTTC
NA	TRBJ2-6	few	TRBV11-2	17	CASSLGRGHSGANVLTF	TGTGCCAGCAGCTTAGGGCGCGGGCACTCTGGGGCCAACGTCCTGACTTTC
TRBD2	TRBJ2-1	NA	TRBV12-3/TRBV12-4	16	CASSFESGRAHNEQFF	TGTGCCAGCAGTTTCGAGAGCGGGAGGGCCCACAATGAGCAGTTCTTC
NA	TRBJ2-5	few	TRBV11-2	11	CASSSVGTQYF	TGTGCCAGCAGCTCCGTCGGGACCCAGTACTTC
NA	TRBJ2-2	NA	TRBV29-1	16	CSVEEGTTVNTGELFF	TGCAGCGTTGAAGAGGGAACGACGGTGAACACCGGGGAGCTGTTTTTT
TRBD2	TRBJ2-7	NA	TRBV10-1	14	CASSDPGRAYEQYF	TGCGCCAGCAGTGACCCCGGGAGGGCCTACGAGCAGTACTTC